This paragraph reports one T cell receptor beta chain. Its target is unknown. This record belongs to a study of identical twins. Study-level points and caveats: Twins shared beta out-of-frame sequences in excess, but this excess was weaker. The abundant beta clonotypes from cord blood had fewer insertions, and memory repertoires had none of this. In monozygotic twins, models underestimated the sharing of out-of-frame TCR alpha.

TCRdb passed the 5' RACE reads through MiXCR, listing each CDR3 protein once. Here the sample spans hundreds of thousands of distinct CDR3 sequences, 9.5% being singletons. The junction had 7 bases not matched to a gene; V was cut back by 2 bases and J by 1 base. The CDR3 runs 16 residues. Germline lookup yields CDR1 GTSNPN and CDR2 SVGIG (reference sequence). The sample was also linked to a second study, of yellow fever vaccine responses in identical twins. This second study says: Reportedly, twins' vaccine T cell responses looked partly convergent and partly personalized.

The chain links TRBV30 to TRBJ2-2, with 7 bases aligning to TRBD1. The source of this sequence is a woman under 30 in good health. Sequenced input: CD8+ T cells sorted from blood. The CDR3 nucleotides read TGTGCCTGGAGTTGGGGGACAGTCTTGAACACCGGGGAGCTGTTTTTT. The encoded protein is CAWSWGTVLNTGELFF.